This T cell receptor (beta chain) emerged from a study of cytomegalovirus exposure and HLA in healthy donors. The PCR contained 60 Vbeta and 13 Jbeta primers. Generated by immunoSEQ multiplex PCR, the TCRdb table keeps only in-frame clones and is missing some. The sample yields 150,000 to 200,000 clones, approximately 80% seen once. Trimming removed 1 base at V and 7 bases at J, with 20 bases between. CDR1 and CDR2 from the germline V gene are MGHRA and YSYEKL. The CDR3 is 17 amino acids. Sequenced sample: PBMCs. The receptor was derived from a male donor in good health and CMV-seropositive. The chain is built from TRBV4-1 and TRBJ1-5, with D uncertain. Written as DNA, the CDR3 is TGCGCCAGCAGCCAAGGAGATGAGGAGGAGTTACCCCAGCCCCAGCATTTT. It specifies CASSQGDEEELPQPQHF.